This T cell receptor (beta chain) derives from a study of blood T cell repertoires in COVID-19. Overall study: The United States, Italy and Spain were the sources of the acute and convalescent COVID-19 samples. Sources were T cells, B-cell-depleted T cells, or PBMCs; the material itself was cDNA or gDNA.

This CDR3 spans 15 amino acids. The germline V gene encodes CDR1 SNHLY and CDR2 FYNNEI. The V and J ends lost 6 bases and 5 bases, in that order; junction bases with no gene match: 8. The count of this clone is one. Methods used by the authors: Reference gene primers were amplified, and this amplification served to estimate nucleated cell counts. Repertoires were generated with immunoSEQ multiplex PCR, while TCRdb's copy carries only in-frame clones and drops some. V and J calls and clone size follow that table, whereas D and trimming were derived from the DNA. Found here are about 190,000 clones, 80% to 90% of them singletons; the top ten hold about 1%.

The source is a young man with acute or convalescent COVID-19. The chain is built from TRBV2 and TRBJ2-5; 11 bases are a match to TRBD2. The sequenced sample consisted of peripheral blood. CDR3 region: CASSLTSGSGETQYF. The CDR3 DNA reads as TGTGCCAGCAGCCTAACTAGCGGGAGTGGTGAGACCCAGTACTTC.